This T cell receptor beta chain was captured in a study of T cells in Graves' hyperthyroidism and ophthalmopathy. Study-wide results and limits: Researchers report that a 13 V-J model separated ophthalmopathy from stable hyperthyroidism.

Only a few counts were recorded for this clonotype. The antigen is unknown. Amplified regions were TCR beta CDR3 sequences from RNA transcripts. The study used the HTBI primer set for a first-round RT-PCR of the TCR CDR3. TCRdb recomputed calls from the multiplex PCR reads with MiXCR, one row per CDR3 protein. This sample has a few hundred thousand distinct CDR3 sequences, with around 25% found just once. The germline V gene has CDR1 SGHRS and CDR2 YFSETQ. CDR3 size: 14 residues. Between the trimmed V and J ends, which lost 4 bases and 6 bases, there was a span of 13 bases. Stable Graves' hyperthyroidism denoted no ophthalmopathy progression over 18 months.

Sequenced sample: blood. This clonotype originated in a man aged 45 to 65 with Graves' hyperthyroidism. The genes are TRBV5-1 and TRBJ2-2, with D tentatively TRBD1 (6 bases). The CDR3 protein is CASSLGGNAGELFF. The CDR3 region has the DNA TGCGCCAGCAGCCTAGGGGGTAATGCCGGGGAGCTGTTTTTT.